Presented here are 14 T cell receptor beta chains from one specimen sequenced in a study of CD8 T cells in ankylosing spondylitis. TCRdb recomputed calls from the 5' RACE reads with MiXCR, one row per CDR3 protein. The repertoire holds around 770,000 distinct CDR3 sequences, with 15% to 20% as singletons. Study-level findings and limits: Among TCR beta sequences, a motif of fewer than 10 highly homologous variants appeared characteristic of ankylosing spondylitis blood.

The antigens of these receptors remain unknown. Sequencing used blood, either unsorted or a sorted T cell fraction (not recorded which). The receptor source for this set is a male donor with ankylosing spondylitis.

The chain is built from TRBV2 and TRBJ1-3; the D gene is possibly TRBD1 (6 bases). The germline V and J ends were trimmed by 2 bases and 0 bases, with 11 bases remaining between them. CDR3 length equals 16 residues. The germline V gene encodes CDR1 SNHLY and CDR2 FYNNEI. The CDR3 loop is CASSEQGPSSGNTIYF. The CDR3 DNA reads TGTGCCAGCAGTGAACAGGGGCCCAGCTCTGGAAACACCATATATTTT.

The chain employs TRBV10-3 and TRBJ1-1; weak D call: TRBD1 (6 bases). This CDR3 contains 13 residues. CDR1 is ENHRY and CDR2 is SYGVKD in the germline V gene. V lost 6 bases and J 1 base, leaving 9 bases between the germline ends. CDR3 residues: CAIRDSPNTEAFF. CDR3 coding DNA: TGTGCCATCAGGGACAGTCCGAACACTGAAGCTTTCTTT.

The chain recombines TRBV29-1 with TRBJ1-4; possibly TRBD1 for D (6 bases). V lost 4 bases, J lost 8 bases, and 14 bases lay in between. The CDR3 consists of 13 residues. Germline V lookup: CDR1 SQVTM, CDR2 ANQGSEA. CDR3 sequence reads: CSVVRGKPEKLFF. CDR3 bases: TGCAGCGTTGTAAGGGGGAAACCCGAAAAACTGTTTTTT.

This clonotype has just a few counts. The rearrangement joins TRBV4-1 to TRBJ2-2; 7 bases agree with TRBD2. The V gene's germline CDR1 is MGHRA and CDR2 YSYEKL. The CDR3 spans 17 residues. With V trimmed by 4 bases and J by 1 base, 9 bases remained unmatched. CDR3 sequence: CASSLSGGTKNTGELFF. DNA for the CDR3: TGCGCCAGCAGCCTATCTGGCGGGACTAAGAACACCGGGGAGCTGTTTTTT.

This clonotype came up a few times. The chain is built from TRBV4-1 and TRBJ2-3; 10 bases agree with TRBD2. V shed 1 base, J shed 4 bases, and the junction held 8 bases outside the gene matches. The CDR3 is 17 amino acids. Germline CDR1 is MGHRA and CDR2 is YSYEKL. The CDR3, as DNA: TGCGCCAGCAGCCAAGTTTCTGCTAGCGGGAGCTCAGATACGCAGTATTTT. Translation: CASSQVSASGSSDTQYF.

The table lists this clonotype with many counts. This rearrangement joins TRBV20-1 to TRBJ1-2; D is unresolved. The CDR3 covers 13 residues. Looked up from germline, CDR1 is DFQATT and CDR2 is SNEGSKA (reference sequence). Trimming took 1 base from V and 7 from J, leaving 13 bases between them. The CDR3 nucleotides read TGCAGTGCTAGAGGAGGACTTAGTGGTGGCTACACCTTC. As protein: CSARGGLSGGYTF.

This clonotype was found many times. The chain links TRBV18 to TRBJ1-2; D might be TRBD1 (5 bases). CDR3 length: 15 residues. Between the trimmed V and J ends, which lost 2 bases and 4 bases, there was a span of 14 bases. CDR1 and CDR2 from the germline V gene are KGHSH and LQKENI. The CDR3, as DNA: TGTGCCAGCTCACCAGAAGGGGCAGGTTCCTATGGCTACACCTTC. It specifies CASSPEGAGSYGYTF.

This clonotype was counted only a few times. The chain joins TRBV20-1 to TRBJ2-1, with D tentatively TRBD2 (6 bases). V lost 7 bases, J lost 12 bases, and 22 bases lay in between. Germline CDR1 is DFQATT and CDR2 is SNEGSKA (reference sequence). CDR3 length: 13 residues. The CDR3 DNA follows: TGCAGTGTTCTACCCCCCGGGAGCGTGGCGCAGTTCTTC. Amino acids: CSVLPPGSVAQFF.

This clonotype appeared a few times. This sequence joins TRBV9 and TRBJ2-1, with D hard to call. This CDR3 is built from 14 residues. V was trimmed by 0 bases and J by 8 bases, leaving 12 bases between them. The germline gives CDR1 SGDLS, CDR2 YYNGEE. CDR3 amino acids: CASSVAPRTDEQFF. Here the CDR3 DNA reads TGTGCCAGCAGCGTAGCTCCCCGTACGGATGAGCAGTTCTTC.

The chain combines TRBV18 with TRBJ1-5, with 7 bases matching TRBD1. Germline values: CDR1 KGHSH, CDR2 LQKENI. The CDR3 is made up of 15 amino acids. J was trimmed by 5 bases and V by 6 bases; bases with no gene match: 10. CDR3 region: CASSALKGGDQPQHF. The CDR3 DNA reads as TGTGCCAGCTCCGCCCTAAAAGGGGGCGATCAGCCCCAGCATTTT.

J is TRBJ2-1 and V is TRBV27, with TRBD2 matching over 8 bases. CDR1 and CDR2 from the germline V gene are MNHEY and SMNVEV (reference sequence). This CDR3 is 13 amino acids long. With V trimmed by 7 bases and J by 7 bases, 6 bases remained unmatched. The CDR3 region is CASTRSGKNEQFF. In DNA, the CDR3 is TGTGCCAGCACCCGTAGCGGGAAGAATGAGCAGTTCTTC.

CDR3 region: CASMGTGANEQFF. CDR3 bases: TGTGCCAGCATGGGGACAGGGGCGAATGAGCAGTTCTTC. The chain recombines TRBV6-1 with TRBJ2-1; TRBD1 aligns across 10 bases. Unmatched junction bases numbered 4, after V lost 7 bases and J lost 7 bases. CDR1 and CDR2 (germline): MNHNS, SASEGT. The CDR3 runs 13 residues.

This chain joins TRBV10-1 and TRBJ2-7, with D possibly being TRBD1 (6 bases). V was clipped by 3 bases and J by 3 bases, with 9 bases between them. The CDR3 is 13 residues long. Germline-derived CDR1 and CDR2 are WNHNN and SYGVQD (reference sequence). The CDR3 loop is CASSDEGVYEQYF. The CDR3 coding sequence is TGCGCCAGCAGTGATGAGGGGGTCTACGAGCAGTACTTC.

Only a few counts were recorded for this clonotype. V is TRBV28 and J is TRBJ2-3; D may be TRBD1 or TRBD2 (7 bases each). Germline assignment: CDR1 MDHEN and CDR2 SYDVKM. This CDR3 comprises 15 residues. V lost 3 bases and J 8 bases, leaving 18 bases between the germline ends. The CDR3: CASSFQGGLQGTQYF. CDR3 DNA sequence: TGTGCCAGCAGTTTTCAGGGGGGGTTGCAGGGTACGCAGTATTTT.